Listed below are T cell receptor beta chains from one sample, sequenced in a study of T cell repertoires in aging, cancer and after chemotherapy. MiXCR, run by TCRdb on the multiplex PCR reads, gives a single entry per CDR3 protein. This table holds approximately 13,000 distinct CDR3 sequences, 26% found once. Sequencing was done on a sample of blood. These receptors all come from a human donor in good health. The conserved cysteine and the conserved F or W are not part of the CDR3 here. Fields, in order: J gene, D gene, V gene, CDR3 length, CDR3 protein. The D gene is left open where the match is weak.

TRBJ1-5	TRBD1	TRBV6-5	16	ASSYPKKTGPWRCPQH
TRBJ2-7	TRBD2	TRBV30	11	AWSKRGGDEQY
TRBJ1-6	NA	TRBV4-1	11	ASSLTLNSPLH
TRBJ1-2	NA	TRBV7-9	14	ASRRQATIQGCGYT
TRBJ2-7	TRBD1	TRBV19	13	ASSLRTGPSYEQY
TRBJ1-4	NA	TRBV19	15	ASSILRQSATNEKLF
TRBJ2-3	TRBD2	TRBV7-2	15	ASSLWLAGGLTDTQY
TRBJ1-5	NA	TRBV18	13	ASSTTGSGNQPQH
TRBJ2-5	NA	TRBV20-1	9	SARQLETQY
TRBJ2-3	NA	TRBV7-3	13	ASSLLGGVGDTQY
TRBJ2-5	TRBD2	TRBV6-2/TRBV6-3	12	ASSLRGGGETQY
TRBJ2-3	NA	TRBV27	16	ASSLIQPRGSNTDTQY
TRBJ1-6	NA	TRBV19	12	ASRASSYNSPLH
TRBJ2-7	NA	TRBV5-6	12	ASSFQGPAYEQY
TRBJ1-2	NA	TRBV19	13	ASSIDGARNNGYT
TRBJ1-2	NA	TRBV6-1	13	ASSEATRGMGGYT
TRBJ1-2	NA	TRBV10-3	13	AISASGGLNYGYT
TRBJ1-2	TRBD1	TRBV19	14	ASRSLIDRGYYGYT
TRBJ2-2	TRBD2	TRBV20-1	15	SARSPSFGGGAGELF
TRBJ1-1	NA	TRBV5-6	12	ASSLPTGMAEAF
TRBJ2-3	NA	TRBV18	11	ASLQSSTDTQY
TRBJ2-1	NA	TRBV29-1	15	SVEDLVQGDSYNEQF
TRBJ2-1	TRBD2	TRBV18	15	ASSPNRAGVTYNEQF
TRBJ1-1	NA	TRBV5-4	14	ASSLVGALEGTEAF
TRBJ2-2	NA	TRBV30	13	ACLPREGFIGELF
TRBJ2-2	TRBD1	TRBV5-1	12	ASSRTGGTGELF